These 13 T cell receptor beta chains share one sample of origin, sequenced in a study of blood T cell repertoires in COVID-19. TCRdb's copy holds only in-frame clones and misses some; the assay was immunoSEQ multiplex PCR. The repertoire holds a few hundred thousand clones, almost 90% seen once, with approximately 10% in the top ten. The sequenced sample was peripheral blood. The receptors were gathered from a woman in her 30s with COVID-19, enrolled during active disease.

The chain uses TRBV28 and TRBJ1-5; TRBD1 matches at 7 bases. Germline CDR1 and CDR2: MDHEN and SYDVKM. The length of the CDR3 is 15 residues. With V trimmed by 5 bases and J by 3 bases, 7 bases remained unmatched. The CDR3 loop is CASSLAGQHNQPQHF. The CDR3 nucleotides are TGTGCCAGCAGTCTGGCGGGACAGCACAATCAGCCCCAGCATTTT.

The chain carries TRBV2 and TRBJ1-5; 8 bases match TRBD1. V shed 6 bases, J shed 6 bases, and the junction held 4 bases outside the gene matches. The CDR3 consists of 13 residues. The V gene's germline CDR1 is SNHLY and CDR2 FYNNEI. This CDR3 is CASRDRGGQPQHF. The CDR3 DNA is TGTGCCAGCAGAGACAGGGGAGGTCAGCCCCAGCATTTT.

The chain uses TRBV27 and TRBJ2-7; TRBD2 is a possible D gene (6 bases). Trimming left V 11 bases short and J 0 bases short, with 17 bases between. Germline V gene sequence: CDR1 MNHEY, CDR2 SMNVEV (reference sequence). This CDR3 is 14 amino acids long. CDR3 bases: TGTGCCTCTTCCGTCGGACTAAACTCCTACGAGCAGTACTTC. Translation: CASSVGLNSYEQYF.

The chain is built from TRBV10-2 and TRBJ2-7, with 16 bases lining up with TRBD2. Trimming removed 9 bases from V and 5 bases from J; junction bases left unmatched: 19. The CDR3 is 19 residues long. The V gene's germline CDR1 is WSHSY and CDR2 SAAADI. In DNA, the CDR3 is TGCGCCAGTTGTTCCCGTCAGGGACTAGCGGGAGGGCTAAGGGACGAGCAGTACTTC. This sequence encodes CASCSRQGLAGGLRDEQYF.

The chain couples TRBV6-5 to TRBJ1-5; D might be TRBD1 (6 bases). CDR1 and CDR2 from the germline V gene are MNHEY and SVGAGI. V gave up 4 bases and J gave up 6 bases, with 13 bases separating them. The CDR3 has 14 residues. The CDR3 nucleotides are TGTGCCAGCAGTTTTCTACCAGGGGTTCAGCCCCAGCATTTT. It is translated as CASSFLPGVQPQHF.

This chain joins TRBV11-2 and TRBJ2-1; TRBD2 matches 8 bases. Losses at the gene ends were 6 bases for V and 7 bases for J; bases not matched to a gene: 11. Germline CDR1 is SGHAT and CDR2 is FQNNGV. The CDR3 is 15 amino acids. The DNA for the CDR3 is TGTGCCAGCAGAGAGGGCAGCGGGAGAGGGAATGAGCAGTTCTTC. Translated: CASREGSGRGNEQFF.

The rearrangement uses TRBV3-1 (or the pseudogene TRBV3-2) and TRBJ2-2; TRBD2 matches at 12 bases. With 2 bases clipped from V and 0 bases from J, the junction kept 7 bases outside the gene matches. This CDR3 has 19 amino acids. Germline CDR1 reads LGHDT; CDR2 reads YNNKEL (reference sequence). Here the CDR3 DNA reads TGTGCCAGCAGCCAACTCGGACTAGCGGGGACCGCGAACACCGGGGAGCTGTTTTTT. Translated, it gives CASSQLGLAGTANTGELFF.

V gene TRBV9 combines with J gene TRBJ2-5; 9 nucleotides line up with TRBD2. The germline V gene has CDR1 SGDLS and CDR2 YYNGEE. V was clipped by 0 bases and J by 5 bases; unmatched bases: 8. CDR3 length: 16 amino acids. CDR3 sequence: CASSVGDSGRLETQYF. The CDR3 nucleotides read TGTGCCAGCAGCGTAGGCGATAGCGGGAGACTTGAGACCCAGTACTTC.

J is TRBJ2-3 and V is TRBV14; 8 nucleotides agree with TRBD2. The CDR3 covers 18 residues. The germline gives CDR1 SGHDN, CDR2 FVKESK. V trimming: 4 bases; J trimming: 1 base; junction bases outside the gene matches: 13. This CDR3 reads CASSPEAVTSGRTDTQYF. The CDR3 bases are TGTGCCAGCAGCCCCGAAGCGGTTACTAGCGGACGCACAGATACGCAGTATTTT.

The chain joins TRBV7-9 to TRBJ2-3; perhaps TRBD2 as D (6 bases). Trimming stripped 5 bases from V and 1 base from J, with 16 bases between. The CDR3 covers 16 residues. Germline V gene sequence: CDR1 SEHNR, CDR2 FQNEAQ (reference sequence). As DNA, the CDR3 is TGTGCCAGCAGCCACCTCGACGGGACTCGCACAGATACGCAGTATTTT. Its translation is CASSHLDGTRTDTQYF. The full variable domain, with the rest looked up from reference TRBV7-9 and TRBJ2-3, is DTGVSQNPRHKITKRGQNVTFRCDPISEHNRLYWYRQTLGQGPEFLTYFQNEAQLEKSRLLSDRFSAERPKGSFSTLEIQRTEQGDSAMYLCASSHLDGTRTDTQYFGPGTRLTVL.

This chain uses TRBV6-2 or TRBV6-3 with TRBJ2-5, with D perhaps matching TRBD2 (5 bases). The CDR3 is 12 residues long. CDR1 and CDR2 (germline): MNHEY, SVGEGT. V was cut by 4 bases and J by 5 bases, with 8 bases left in between. The CDR3 region has the DNA TGTGCCAGCAGTTCTCCGGGGGAGACCCAGTACTTC. Translation gives CASSSPGETQYF.

The chain links TRBV5-4 to TRBJ2-3, with a possible D match to TRBD1 (5 bases). The CDR3 is made up of 13 amino acids. V was shortened by 3 bases and J by 6 bases, with 11 bases between the two germline ends. The V gene's germline CDR1 is SGHNT and CDR2 YYREEE (reference sequence). Here the CDR3 reads CASSSTGADTQYF. CDR3 nucleotide sequence: TGTGCCAGCAGCTCAACAGGAGCCGATACGCAGTATTTT.

The table lists this clone with a count of one. The V gene is TRBV5-1, the J gene TRBJ2-3; a possible D gene is TRBD2 (5 bases). From germline, CDR1 is SGHRS and CDR2 YFSETQ. The CDR3 sequence is 13 residues long. V lost 2 bases, J lost 2 bases, and 6 bases lay in between. CDR3 residues: CASSFGNTDTQYF. The CDR3 nucleotides read TGCGCCAGCAGCTTCGGGAACACAGATACGCAGTATTTT.